A selection of T cell receptor beta chains follows, all from one sample in a study of T cells in Graves' hyperthyroidism and ophthalmopathy. MiXCR, applied by TCRdb to the multiplex PCR reads, yields one record per CDR3 protein. The sample has fewer than 650,000 distinct CDR3 sequences; roughly 14% are singletons. The specimen sequenced was blood. Receptor source: a woman aged 35 to 49 with Graves' ophthalmopathy. Each CDR3 is given with its conserved first and last residue. The order of the fields is D gene, J gene, V gene, clone size, CDR3 protein, CDR3 DNA. The D gene is left open where the match is weak. A row's size may be missing; if present it is once, few, many or a size class.

- | TRBJ2-7 | TRBV6-2/TRBV6-3 | many | CAIPQQGGYEQYF | TGTGCCATCCCCCAACAGGGAGGATACGAGCAGTACTTC
- | TRBJ1-5 | TRBV27 | many | CASSLVAGMGNQPQHF | TGTGCCAGCAGTTTGGTGGCAGGGATGGGAAATCAGCCCCAGCATTTT
TRBD1 | TRBJ2-7 | TRBV6-5 | many | CASSSPQGATYEQYF | TGTGCCAGCAGTTCGCCACAGGGGGCAACCTACGAGCAGTACTTC
TRBD1 | TRBJ2-7 | TRBV7-2 | few | CASSLLGQGINEQYF | TGTGCCAGCAGCTTACTAGGACAGGGTATTAACGAGCAGTACTTC
- | TRBJ2-7 | TRBV6-1 | many | CASRPDLRAYEQYF | TGTGCCAGCAGACCGGACTTGCGGGCCTACGAGCAGTACTTC
- | TRBJ1-2 | TRBV20-1 | many | CSASLLIGGYGYTF | TGCAGTGCTAGTCTCCTCATTGGGGGCTATGGCTACACCTTC
- | TRBJ2-5 | TRBV7-3 | - | CASSLTGGGTQYF | TGTGCCAGCAGCTTAACCGGAGGGGGGACCCAGTACTTC
- | TRBJ1-1 | TRBV6-5 | many | CASSYYNEGGGTEAFF | TGTGCCAGCAGTTACTACAACGAGGGAGGAGGCACTGAAGCTTTCTTT
- | TRBJ1-1 | TRBV6-1 | many | CAISRGENTEAFF | TGTGCCATCTCTAGGGGGGAGAACACTGAAGCTTTCTTT
- | TRBJ1-3 | TRBV30 | many | CAWSYSNSGNTIYF | TGTGCCTGGAGTTACTCTAACTCTGGAAACACCATATATTTT
- | TRBJ2-7 | TRBV12-3/TRBV12-4 | - | CASSLDMTHEQYF | TGTGCCAGCAGCTTAGACATGACGCACGAGCAGTACTTC
- | TRBJ1-3 | TRBV9 | many | CASSVAWDVNSGNTIYF | TGTGCCAGCAGCGTAGCGTGGGACGTTAACTCTGGAAACACCATATATTTT
TRBD1 | TRBJ2-7 | TRBV28 | many | CASSLSGGVIDEQYF | TGTGCCAGCAGTTTGTCAGGGGGCGTCATCGACGAGCAGTACTTC
- | TRBJ2-2 | TRBV27 | - | CASSLRGVGTGELFF | TGTGCCAGCAGTTTAAGAGGGGTTGGGACCGGGGAGCTGTTTTTT
- | TRBJ2-7 | TRBV13 | few | CASSVTGTSYEQYF | TGTGCCAGCAGCGTAACAGGGACGAGCTACGAGCAGTACTTC
TRBD1 | TRBJ1-5 | TRBV15 | - | CATSRDRTGSNQPQHF | TGTGCCACCAGCAGAGATAGGACAGGCTCCAATCAGCCCCAGCATTTT
- | TRBJ1-1 | TRBV6-1 | many | CATRRGPTNTEAFF | TGTGCCACCCGAAGGGGACCGACGAACACTGAAGCTTTCTTT
TRBD1 | TRBJ2-2 | TRBV4-1 | many | CASSQETGDAGELFF | TGCGCCAGCAGCCAAGAGACAGGGGACGCCGGGGAGCTGTTTTTT
- | TRBJ2-7 | TRBV5-5 | - | CASSLEGLEQYF | TGTGCCAGCAGCTTGGAAGGTCTCGAGCAGTACTTC
- | TRBJ2-3 | TRBV11-1 | - | CASTLDPTGTDTQYF | TGTGCCAGCACCTTGGACCCCACTGGAACAGATACGCAGTATTTT
- | TRBJ2-1 | TRBV10-3 | - | CAISEVGPLGINEQFF | TGTGCCATCAGTGAGGTAGGGCCCCTCGGGATCAATGAGCAGTTCTTC
TRBD1 | TRBJ2-7 | TRBV6-2/TRBV6-3 | many | CASSYGQGNPYEQYF | TGTGCCAGCAGTTACGGACAGGGGAACCCCTACGAGCAGTACTTC
- | TRBJ1-2 | TRBV4-1 | many | CASSQDRGSYGYTF | TGTGCCAGCAGCCAAGATCGGGGAAGCTATGGCTACACCTTC